This passage covers 6 T cell receptor beta chains from one sample sequenced in a study of breast tumors, draining lymph nodes, adjacent tissues. The lymph nodes were axillary draining lymph nodes from breast cancer patients. MiXCR, run by TCRdb on the multiplex PCR reads, gives a single entry per CDR3 protein. The sample lists fewer than 90,000 distinct CDR3 sequences, approximately 30% occurring once. Input material: axillary lymph node tissue. These TCRs come from a female donor with breast cancer. Some clones in this sample may be carry-over from other donors' samples.

This clonotype was observed at least ten times. The CDR3 sequence: CSARTDDLAKNIQYF. The CDR3 bases are TGCAGTGCTAGGACGGACGACCTAGCCAAAAACATTCAGTACTTC. The chain combines TRBV20-1 with TRBJ2-4; D call uncertain. The CDR3 contains 15 residues. The germline gives CDR1 DFQATT, CDR2 SNEGSKA (reference sequence). Trimming left V 3 bases short and J 0 bases short, with 12 bases between.

With respect to this clonotype: A much larger clone differs from this one at a single base, so this may be a read error. The chain recombines TRBV2 with TRBJ1-1, with D possibly TRBD1 on 5 matching bases. CDR1 SNHLY and CDR2 FYNNEI come from the germline V gene. V lost 3 bases and J lost 3, with 11 bases in between. The CDR3 sequence is 14 residues long. This chain's CDR3 is CASSDGVRDTEAFF. CDR3 in DNA: TGTGCCAGCAGTGACGGTGTCAGGGACACTGAAGCTTTCTTT. Together with reference TRBV2 and TRBJ1-1, the CDR3 gives the full variable domain: EPEVTQTPSHQVTQMGQEVILRCVPISNHLYFYWYRQILGQKVEFLVSFYNNEISEKSEIFDDQFSVERPDGSNFTLKIRSTKLEDSAMYFCASSDGVRDTEAFFGQGTRLTVV.

In its sample, this clonotype was seen once. V is TRBV7-2 and J is TRBJ2-1; 10 bases fit TRBD1. The V and J ends lost 1 base and 8 bases, in that order; junction bases with no gene match: 2. CDR3 length equals 14 residues. The germline V gene has CDR1 SGHTA and CDR2 FQGNSA. The CDR3 DNA is TGTGCCAGCAGCTTAGGACAGGGGGCCTATGAGCAGTTCTTC. Protein: CASSLGQGAYEQFF.

This clonotype appeared many times. This chain links TRBV4-2 with TRBJ1-4; TRBD1 is a possible D gene (5 bases). In germline, CDR1 is LGHNA, CDR2 YNFKEQ. This CDR3 contains 15 residues. V lost 0 bases and J lost 4, with 9 bases in between. In DNA, the CDR3 is TGTGCCAGCAGCCAAGATCGGGGCGATAATGAAAAACTGTTTTTT. Protein sequence: CASSQDRGDNEKLFF.

About this clonotype: Given the absence of the conserved phenylalanine or tryptophan at the CDR3 end, a read error is likely. The rearrangement links TRBV10-3 to TRBJ2-1; 9 nucleotides agree with TRBD2. CDR1 and CDR2 from the germline V gene are ENHRY and SYGVKD. The CDR3 covers 16 residues. After removal of 10 bases from V and 10 bases from J, the junction contained 20 bases not matched to a gene. Written as DNA, the CDR3 is TGTGCCACCCTCACGAGGCGGGGGGGCCCAAGTAAAGAGCAGTTCTCC. The encoded protein is CATLTRRGGPSKEQFS.

In its sample, this clonotype was seen many times. The V gene is TRBV2, the J gene TRBJ1-2, with TRBD1 identical over 9 bases. V dropped 2 bases and J dropped 3; count of bases not matched to a gene: 7. Germline V CDR1 and CDR2: SNHLY, FYNNEI. This CDR3 is built from 16 residues. The CDR3 loop reads CASSELVTGGYYGYTF. In nucleotides, the CDR3 is TGTGCCAGCAGTGAACTGGTTACAGGGGGCTACTATGGCTACACCTTC.